What follows are 15 T cell receptor beta chains derived from one specimen sequenced in a study of OX40 agonist ivuxolimab in advanced cancers. Profiling relied on immunoSEQ multiplex PCR, and the TCRdb table lists in-frame clones only, not all of them. This table holds over 45,000 clones, approximately 84% found once. Sample: CD4+ or CD8+ T cells sorted from blood, taken in a trial of the OX40 agonist ivuxolimab. The source of these receptors is an adult with an advanced solid tumor such as melanoma, head and neck, liver or kidney cancer.

The chain couples TRBV9 to TRBJ2-1; D may correspond to TRBD1 or TRBD2 (5 bases each). V dropped 0 bases and J dropped 9 bases, with 16 bases sitting between them. The V gene's germline CDR1 is SGDLS and CDR2 YYNGEE. The CDR3 runs to 15 residues. DNA for the CDR3: TGTGCCAGCAGCGTAGTGGGGACCGCGTCGGGTGAGCAGTTCTTC. Translating it yields CASSVVGTASGEQFF.

V usage is TRBV14 and J usage is TRBJ2-5; D is perhaps TRBD1 (5 bases). The CDR3 is 15 residues long. Trimming took off 0 bases at V and 3 bases at J, with 11 bases between the two ends. In germline, CDR1 is SGHDN, CDR2 FVKESK. CDR3 DNA: TGTGCCAGCAGCCAAGATCGGCTCAGGGAAGAGACCCAGTACTTC. Protein sequence: CASSQDRLREETQYF.

This chain connects TRBV2 to TRBJ2-3, with D uncertain. This CDR3 has 16 residues. The V end was cut by 8 bases, the J end by 3 bases, with 21 bases between. From germline, CDR1 is SNHLY and CDR2 FYNNEI. The DNA for the CDR3 is TGTGCCAGCTTATTCCGCCTGACTCGTACTACAGATACGCAGTATTTT. Amino acids: CASLFRLTRTTDTQYF.

CDR3 region: CASSDMAGATNEKLFF. The CDR3 DNA is TGTGCCAGTAGTGATATGGCCGGTGCAACTAATGAAAAACTGTTTTTT. This sequence joins TRBV19 and TRBJ1-4; D gene ambiguous. Trimming stripped 5 bases from V and 0 bases from J, with 13 bases between. The CDR3 covers 16 residues. Germline lookup yields CDR1 LNHDA and CDR2 SQIVND (reference sequence).

This chain uses TRBV5-1 with TRBJ2-5; the D is unclear. Germline CDR1 reads SGHRS; CDR2 reads YFSETQ. V was shortened by 4 bases and J by 6 bases, with 16 bases between the two germline ends. The CDR3 is made up of 14 amino acids. The CDR3, as DNA: TGCGCCAGCAGCCCGAACGTTGGATTGCAGACCCAGTACTTC. Its translation: CASSPNVGLQTQYF.

The genes are TRBV28 and TRBJ2-7; D is undetermined. The length of the CDR3 is 13 residues. Germline lookup yields CDR1 MDHEN and CDR2 SYDVKM. Trimming stripped 2 bases from V and 5 bases from J, with 10 bases between. The CDR3 sequence is CASSLGSPHEQYF. The CDR3 nucleotides are TGTGCCAGCAGTTTAGGGTCCCCCCACGAGCAGTACTTC.

The V call is TRBV5-1, the J call TRBJ2-3; D ambiguous. The V end was cut by 0 bases, the J end by 6 bases, with 11 bases between. The CDR3 covers 14 residues. Germline CDR1 and CDR2: SGHRS and YFSETQ. The CDR3 reads CASSLAGLDDTQYF. DNA of the CDR3: TGCGCCAGCAGCTTGGCCGGGCTTGATGATACGCAGTATTTT. The full variable domain, rest sourced from reference TRBV5-1 and TRBJ2-3, is KAGVTQTPRYLIKTRGQQVTLSCSPISGHRSVSWYQQTPGQGLQFLFEYFSETQRNKGNFPGRFSGRQFSNSRSEMNVSTLELGDSALYLCASSLAGLDDTQYFGPGTRLTVL.

V usage is TRBV6-5 and J usage is TRBJ2-1; 7 bases align to TRBD2. The CDR3 loop spans 11 amino acids. CDR1 is MNHEY, CDR2 SVGAGI, per germline. J was trimmed by 10 bases and V by 5 bases; bases with no gene match: 2. For the CDR3, the DNA is TGTGCCAGCAGTCCCGGGGGGGAGCAGTTCTTC. It specifies CASSPGGEQFF.

The chain joins TRBV28 to TRBJ1-5; no clear D. V was cut by 5 bases and J by 0 bases, with 8 bases left in between. CDR3 length: 14 amino acids. Germline V lookup: CDR1 MDHEN, CDR2 SYDVKM. The CDR3 nucleotides read TGTGCCAGCAGTGACGACAATAGCAATCAGCCCCAGCATTTT. It yields the protein CASSDDNSNQPQHF.

The chain employs TRBV6-6 and TRBJ2-3; possibly TRBD2 for D (6 bases). This CDR3 is built from 16 residues. V gave up 2 bases and J gave up 3 bases, with 15 bases separating them. The V gene's germline CDR1 is MNHNY and CDR2 SVGAGI (reference sequence). CDR3 coding DNA: TGTGCCAGCAGTTACCTCCCGGGGGAAGCGACAGATACGCAGTATTTT. Translation gives CASSYLPGEATDTQYF.

The chain joins TRBV5-4 to TRBJ2-5; 12 nucleotides align to TRBD2. The germline V gene encodes CDR1 SGHNT and CDR2 YYREEE (reference sequence). CDR3 length equals 18 residues. Trimming at V came to 0 bases and at J to 4 bases, leaving 10 bases not matched to a gene. CDR3: CASSLGVIGLAGLETQYF. In nucleotides, the CDR3 is TGTGCCAGCAGCTTGGGGGTAATTGGACTAGCGGGACTAGAGACCCAGTACTTC. Full variable domain (remainder filled in from reference TRBV5-4 and TRBJ2-5): ETGVTQSPTHLIKTRGQQVTLRCSSQSGHNTVSWYQQALGQGPQFIFQYYREEENGRGNFPPRFSGLQFPNYSSELNVNALELDDSALYLCASSLGVIGLAGLETQYFGPGTRLLVL.

The chain combines TRBV18 with TRBJ1-4; 7 bases align to TRBD1. After removal of 2 bases from V and 2 bases from J, the junction contained 8 bases not matched to a gene. The CDR3 runs 17 residues. From germline, CDR1 is KGHSH and CDR2 LQKENI. CDR3 region: CASSPSTGHETNEKLFF. The DNA for the CDR3 is TGTGCCAGCTCACCATCGACAGGGCATGAGACTAATGAAAAACTGTTTTTT.

This clone was counted a few times. The chain joins TRBV5-5 to TRBJ1-2, with D possibly TRBD1 on 6 matching bases. The germline V and J ends were trimmed by 4 bases and 6 bases, with 13 bases remaining between them. The CDR3 is 13 amino acids. Germline values: CDR1 SGHKS, CDR2 YYEKEE (reference sequence). CDR3 region: CASSRTGSDGYTF. Written as DNA, the CDR3 is TGTGCCAGCAGCCGCACAGGGAGCGATGGCTACACCTTC.

CDR3 DNA sequence: TGTGCCAGCAGCTTAGCCGTGGGCACTGAAGCTTTCTTT. Its translation: CASSLAVGTEAFF. This sequence joins TRBV11-2 and TRBJ1-1; D gene ambiguous. The ends were cut back, 1 base at V and 4 bases at J, with 7 bases in the middle. The CDR3 spans 13 residues. Per the germline V gene, CDR1 is SGHAT and CDR2 is FQNNGV.

This clone turned up a few times. The chain couples TRBV7-2 to TRBJ2-7; 8 bases agree with TRBD1. The trim removed 4 bases at V and 5 bases at J, leaving 10 bases unmatched. CDR3 length: 15 residues. Germline-derived CDR1 and CDR2 are SGHTA and FQGNSA. CDR3 region: CASSYDQGAPHEQYF. CDR3 coding DNA: TGTGCCAGCAGCTATGATCAGGGGGCCCCCCACGAGCAGTACTTC.